Given below is one T cell receptor (beta chain) in context. Its cognate antigen is unknown. This record belongs to a study of T cell repertoires in cytomegalovirus infection. Whole-study context: Recently identified HLA-C-restricted CMV epitopes were used, and well-studied HLA-B-restricted CMV epitopes were used as well. A matching HLA type, together with CMV infection, was signaled by public TCR beta signatures. The study, taken as a whole, reports: Identification of carriers of CMV plus the relevant HLA was performed using cumulative public TCR beta family frequency. The response measured ex vivo was dominated by TCR beta clonotypes (HLA-C-restricted and CMV-specific).

TCRdb re-called the reads through MiXCR, storing one row per CDR3 protein. The sample records roughly 220,000 distinct CDR3 sequences, approximately 40% being singletons. Trimming cost V 4 bases and J 0 bases, with 13 bases left between them. CDR3 length: 17 residues. Germline lookup yields CDR1 MNHEY and CDR2 SVGAGI. The V and J genes are TRBV6-5 and TRBJ2-6, with D maybe TRBD1 (5 bases). Sequenced material: CD8+ T cells from cultured PBMCs, taken from culture after CMV antigen stimulation. The clonotype originates from a human donor in good health (CMV status not recorded). Some clones in this sample may be carry-over from other donors' samples. DNA for the CDR3: TGTGCCAGCAGTTGTCCCGACAGTGCCTCTGGGGCCAACGTCCTGACTTTC. Translation: CASSCPDSASGANVLTF.